Sequencing of this T cell receptor beta chain was carried out in a study of beta chain features in type 1 diabetes. Overall study: All samples combined gave roughly 100,000,000 sorted cells for examination. Study outcomes and limitations: Among patients with Type 1 diabetes, TCRB CDR3s were moderately but significantly shorter in every one of the four CD4+ subsets.

The CDR3 is made up of 12 amino acids. V was cut by 5 bases and J by 15 bases, with 17 bases left in between. CDR1 and CDR2 (germline): SEHNR, FQNEAQ (reference sequence). This clone was seen more than once but under ten times. What it binds is not known. CD4+ cells of the naive, central memory, regulatory and stem cell-like memory types were sorted via CD45RO/CCR7/CD25/CD127/CD95/CD27. Isolated RNA was reverse transcribed in full, so expressed TCRB transcripts were sequenced. Libraries were prepared by immunoSEQ multiplex PCR; TCRdb keeps only in-frame clonotypes and omits some of them. The sample comprises about 660,000 clones, more than 12% of which are singletons, and 0.04% rests with the top ten.

The sample consisted of naive CD4+ T cells from blood. The chain couples TRBV7-9 to TRBJ2-1; weak D call: TRBD1 (5 bases). This sequence originates from a man aged 18 to 35 with type 1 diabetes. Written as DNA, the CDR3 is TGTGCCAGCAGCCGTGACGACAGAGGCGGGTTCTTC. Protein sequence: CASSRDDRGGFF. The full variable domain, with the rest looked up from reference TRBV7-9 and TRBJ2-1, is DTGVSQNPRHKITKRGQNVTFRCDPISEHNRLYWYRQTLGQGPEFLTYFQNEAQLEKSRLLSDRFSAERPKGSFSTLEIQRTEQGDSAMYLCASSRDDRGGFFGPGTRLTVL.